The 26 T cell receptor beta chains in this list originate from one sample, sequenced in a study of blood T cell repertoires in COVID-19. Method: immunoSEQ multiplex PCR; TCRdb's copy keeps in-frame clones and lacks some. This sample has around 140,000 clones, with roughly 78% found just once. Sequencing was done on a sample of peripheral blood. The receptors stem from a human donor with acute or convalescent COVID-19. The donor label of this sample is uncertain.

This clone appeared a few times. The CDR3 here is CASSQRGTTQYF. As DNA, the CDR3 is TGTGCCAGCAGCCAACGGGGGACTACGCAGTATTTT. The chain has TRBV7-2 and TRBJ2-3; D might be TRBD2 (6 bases). V gave up 5 bases and J gave up 8 bases, with 11 bases separating them. This CDR3 region has 12 residues. Germline V gives CDR1 SGHTA, CDR2 FQGNSA.

V is TRBV18 and J is TRBJ2-5; 11 bases fit TRBD2. The V and J ends lost 6 bases and 2 bases, in that order; junction bases with no gene match: 11. This CDR3 contains 17 residues. CDR1 is KGHSH, CDR2 LQKENI, per germline. This CDR3 is CASSLTLAGGFQETQYF. In DNA, the CDR3 is TGTGCCAGCTCGCTAACCCTAGCGGGGGGTTTTCAAGAGACCCAGTACTTC.

The CDR3 nucleotides are TGCGCCAGCAGTGAGTCGGGAGGGAGTCCGCAGCCCCAGCATTTT. It yields the protein CASSESGGSPQPQHF. The genes are TRBV10-1 and TRBJ1-5; D is undetermined. The CDR3 is 15 amino acids. Per germline, CDR1 WNHNN and CDR2 SYGVQD (reference sequence). Trimming removed 0 bases from V and 7 bases from J, with 13 bases in between.

The chain's CDR3 is CASKEEGTEAFF. The DNA for the CDR3 is TGTGCCAGCAAAGAGGAGGGCACTGAAGCTTTCTTT. The chain uses TRBV2 and TRBJ1-1; no clear D gene. The germline V and J ends were trimmed by 7 bases and 4 bases, with 10 bases remaining between them. The germline V gene has CDR1 SNHLY and CDR2 FYNNEI. The CDR3 is made up of 12 amino acids.

This clone was found once. The chain recombines TRBV5-1 with TRBJ1-1; 9 bases align to TRBD1. V lost 4 bases, J lost 5 bases, and 9 bases stayed unmatched. The CDR3 extends over 15 amino acids. CDR1 and CDR2 from the germline V gene are SGHRS and YFSETQ. CDR3 nucleotide sequence: TGCGCCAGCAGCATACAGGGGGCAGAGGCTACTGAAGCTTTCTTT. Its protein product is CASSIQGAEATEAFF. The full variable domain, completed using reference TRBV5-1 and TRBJ1-1, is KAGVTQTPRYLIKTRGQQVTLSCSPISGHRSVSWYQQTPGQGLQFLFEYFSETQRNKGNFPGRFSGRQFSNSRSEMNVSTLELGDSALYLCASSIQGAEATEAFFGQGTRLTVV.

The V call is TRBV7-2, the J call TRBJ1-2; 8 bases fit TRBD1. The germline V gene encodes CDR1 SGHTA and CDR2 FQGNSA. The CDR3 loop spans 14 amino acids. V was clipped by 5 bases and J by 7 bases; unmatched bases: 9. CDR3 loop: CASSPSQGARGYTF. CDR3 coding DNA: TGTGCCAGCAGCCCTAGCCAGGGGGCGCGTGGCTACACCTTC.

The chain employs TRBV28 and TRBJ1-2; 8 nucleotides match TRBD1. V was pared by 6 bases and J by 8 bases, with 8 bases of the junction left unmatched. Germline V gene data show CDR1 as MDHEN and CDR2 as SYDVKM. CDR3 length: 13 amino acids. The CDR3 coding sequence is TGTGCCAGCAGCCTGGACAGGGCCCGAGGCTACACCTTC. It codes for CASSLDRARGYTF.

The chain couples TRBV4-2 to TRBJ1-1; 9 nucleotides agree with TRBD1. This CDR3 has 15 residues. CDR1 is LGHNA and CDR2 is YNFKEQ in the germline V gene. V lost 5 bases and J lost 1; bases outside the gene matches: 5. The CDR3 bases are TGTGCCAGCAGCTACACGGGACAGGGGAACACTGAAGCTTTCTTT. Residues: CASSYTGQGNTEAFF.

This chain uses TRBV3-1 (or the pseudogene TRBV3-2) with TRBJ1-3, with D tentatively TRBD1 (5 bases). The V gene lost 3 bases and the J gene lost 1 base, with 7 bases spanning the gap. The germline gives CDR1 LGHDT, CDR2 YNNKEL (reference sequence). The CDR3 loop spans 14 amino acids. This CDR3 is CASSQGPSGNTIYF. The CDR3 DNA reads TGTGCCAGCAGCCAGGGGCCTTCTGGAAACACCATATATTTT.

The chain joins TRBV9 to TRBJ1-6, with 9 bases lining up with TRBD1. CDR1 and CDR2 (germline): SGDLS, YYNGEE. J was trimmed by 7 bases and V by 6 bases; bases with no gene match: 8. This CDR3 has 15 residues. For the CDR3, the DNA is TGTGCCAGCACCCGAGACGGACAGGGGAATTCACCCCTCCACTTT. This codes for CASTRDGQGNSPLHF. Full variable domain (missing parts from reference TRBV9 and TRBJ1-6): DSGVTQTPKHLITATGQRVTLRCSPRSGDLSVYWYQQSLDQGLQFLIQYYNGEERAKGNILERFSAQQFPDLHSELNLSSLELGDSALYFCASTRDGQGNSPLHFGNGTRLTVT.

The rearrangement uses TRBV19 and TRBJ1-5; D unresolved. The CDR3 covers 11 residues. Germline loops: CDR1 LNHDA, CDR2 SQIVND (reference sequence). With 7 bases removed from V and 6 bases from J, the gap between germline ends came to 7 bases. DNA of the CDR3: TGTGCCAGTAAGTCCGGTCAGCCCCAGCATTTT. As protein: CASKSGQPQHF.

This chain links TRBV5-1 with TRBJ2-7, with 7 bases aligning to TRBD1. The germline V gene has CDR1 SGHRS and CDR2 YFSETQ. J lost 4 bases, V lost 2 bases, and 6 bases had no gene match. The CDR3 extends over 14 amino acids. The chain's CDR3 is CASSLRDSQYEQYF. DNA for the CDR3: TGCGCCAGCAGCTTAAGGGACAGTCAATACGAGCAGTACTTC.

The chain carries TRBV30 and TRBJ1-1; D is unresolved. The germline gives CDR1 GTSNPN, CDR2 SVGIG (reference sequence). Trimming removed 1 base from V and 4 bases from J, with 10 bases in between. This CDR3 has 13 residues. CDR3 nucleotides: TGTGCCTGGAGTGGGAGTAGGCGCACTGAAGCTTTCTTT. It is translated as CAWSGSRRTEAFF.

The genes are TRBV10-3 and TRBJ2-5; 9 bases map to TRBD2. The CDR3 is 14 amino acids. Trimming removed 10 bases from V and 2 bases from J; junction bases left unmatched: 8. Germline V CDR1 and CDR2: ENHRY, SYGVKD. The CDR3 coding sequence is TGTGCCACACAGGGACTAGCAGATCAAGAGACCCAGTACTTC. Amino acid sequence: CATQGLADQETQYF.

This clone turned up a few times. The rearrangement uses TRBV9 and TRBJ1-2; perhaps TRBD1 as D (6 bases). Trimming removed 0 bases at V and 11 bases at J, with 8 bases between. Germline V CDR1 and CDR2: SGDLS, YYNGEE. CDR3 size: 11 residues. The CDR3 DNA is TGTGCCAGCAGCGTAGACCAGGGGTACACCTTC. Translation gives CASSVDQGYTF.

This clone was seen once. V is TRBV19 and J is TRBJ1-6; 9 bases line up with TRBD1. Germline V gene sequence: CDR1 LNHDA, CDR2 SQIVND (reference sequence). The CDR3 extends over 13 amino acids. Germline trimming cut 7 bases from V and 9 bases from J; bases unmatched to any gene: 4. The CDR3 sequence: CASTGTGFSPLHF. The CDR3 bases are TGTGCCAGTACAGGGACAGGGTTTTCACCCCTCCACTTT.

This chain links TRBV4-2 with TRBJ1-4; D gene uncertain. The germline V gene has CDR1 LGHNA and CDR2 YNFKEQ. Trimming removed 4 bases from V and 0 bases from J, with 12 bases in between. The CDR3 runs to 16 residues. Written as DNA, the CDR3 is TGTGCCAGCAGCCCCCAACCGACAACAACTAATGAAAAACTGTTTTTT. Amino acid sequence: CASSPQPTTTNEKLFF.

The chain recombines TRBV7-2 with TRBJ2-7, with D possibly matching TRBD2 (7 bases). Trimming took off 11 bases at V and 0 bases at J, with 14 bases between the two ends. CDR1 is SGHTA and CDR2 is FQGNSA in the germline V gene. The CDR3 totals 13 residues. The CDR3 protein is CAGGAGSSYEQYF. The CDR3 DNA reads as TGTGCCGGGGGGGCGGGGAGCTCCTACGAGCAGTACTTC.

The chain recombines TRBV5-5 with TRBJ1-2; D is possibly TRBD1 (6 bases). Per the germline V gene, CDR1 is SGHKS and CDR2 is YYEKEE (reference sequence). This CDR3 has 15 residues. V lost 8 bases and J lost 3, with 20 bases in between. CDR3 coding DNA: TGTGCCAGTACCCCGGAACAGGGCAACCACTATGGCTACACCTTC. This sequence encodes CASTPEQGNHYGYTF.

V gene TRBV7-9 combines with J gene TRBJ1-5, with 7 bases fitting TRBD1. V lost 5 bases, J lost 4 bases, and 11 bases stayed unmatched. The CDR3 covers 16 residues. Germline V gives CDR1 SEHNR, CDR2 FQNEAQ (reference sequence). The CDR3 is CASSPSRAGGNQPQHF. For the CDR3, the DNA is TGTGCCAGCAGCCCCTCTAGGGCAGGGGGGAATCAGCCCCAGCATTTT. The whole variable domain, remainder taken from reference TRBV7-9 and TRBJ1-5, is DTGVSQNPRHKITKRGQNVTFRCDPISEHNRLYWYRQTLGQGPEFLTYFQNEAQLEKSRLLSDRFSAERPKGSFSTLEIQRTEQGDSAMYLCASSPSRAGGNQPQHFGDGTRLSIL.

This chain connects TRBV19 to TRBJ1-2; D not certain. Germline assignment: CDR1 LNHDA and CDR2 SQIVND (reference sequence). This CDR3 region has 13 residues. V dropped 5 bases and J dropped 13 bases, with 20 bases sitting between them. The CDR3, as DNA: TGTGCCAGTAGTCCCACCCCGGAGCGGGGTGGCACCTTC. As protein: CASSPTPERGGTF.

The gene calls are TRBV7-9 and TRBJ1-5; D is unresolved. Trimming pared 2 bases from V and 4 bases from J, leaving 9 bases between. This CDR3 has 14 residues. The germline CDR1 and CDR2 sequences are SEHNR and FQNEAQ (reference sequence). The CDR3 reads CASSLTGINQPQHF. The CDR3 nucleotides are TGTGCCAGCAGCTTAACGGGGATTAATCAGCCCCAGCATTTT.

The chain has TRBV21-1 and TRBJ2-1; the DNA was not used to check the table's D call, TRBD2. TRBV21-1 is labeled a pseudogene. The CDR3 is made up of 16 amino acids. CDR3 sequence reads: CASWGRVGGSYNEQFF. As DNA, the CDR3 is TGTGCCAGCTGGGGTCGTGTGGGGGGCTCCTACAATGAGCAGTTCTTC.

The V and J genes are TRBV3-1 (or the pseudogene TRBV3-2) and TRBJ2-7, with TRBD1 matching over 10 bases. Trimming took 4 bases from V and 3 from J; bases not matched to a gene: 6. The CDR3 sequence is 15 residues long. Germline CDR1 is LGHDT and CDR2 is YNNKEL (reference sequence). The CDR3 loop is CASSLGGQGIYEQYF. For the CDR3, the DNA is TGTGCCAGCAGCCTGGGGGGACAGGGGATCTACGAGCAGTACTTC.

This clone has more than one count but fewer than ten. The chain uses TRBV28 and TRBJ1-1; TRBD1 matches at 7 bases. Germline-derived CDR1 and CDR2 are MDHEN and SYDVKM. The V segment lost 6 bases and the J segment 2 bases; nucleotides outside the gene matches: 9. This CDR3 has 15 amino acids. This chain's CDR3 is CASSTPRQGNTEAFF. CDR3 DNA sequence: TGTGCCAGCAGCACCCCTCGACAGGGCAACACTGAAGCTTTCTTT.

A single count supports this clone. The V and J genes are TRBV4-2 and TRBJ1-5; possibly TRBD1 for D (5 bases). V lost 4 bases, J lost 4 bases, and 14 bases lay in between. The CDR3 extends over 15 amino acids. Germline assignment: CDR1 LGHNA and CDR2 YNFKEQ. This CDR3 is CASSPVGPDNQPQHF. In nucleotides, the CDR3 is TGTGCCAGCAGCCCAGTGGGGCCTGATAATCAGCCCCAGCATTTT.